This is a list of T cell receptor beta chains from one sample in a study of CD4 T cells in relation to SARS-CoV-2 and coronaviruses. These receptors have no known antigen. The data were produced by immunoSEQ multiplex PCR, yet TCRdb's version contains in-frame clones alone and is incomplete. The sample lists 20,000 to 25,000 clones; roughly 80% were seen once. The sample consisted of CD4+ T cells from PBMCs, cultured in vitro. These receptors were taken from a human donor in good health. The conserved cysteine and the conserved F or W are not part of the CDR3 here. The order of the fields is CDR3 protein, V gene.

CDR3aa: ASSYSRTGELF; v_gene: TRBV6-2/TRBV6-3
CDR3aa: ASSLNVAGIYNEQF; v_gene: TRBV5-1
CDR3aa: ASNPGSPYNEQF; v_gene: TRBV6-5
CDR3aa: ASSLDLKLADEQF; v_gene: TRBV11-1
CDR3aa: ASSHDTWDGGIEAF; v_gene: TRBV23-1
CDR3aa: ASSPPGGWVKLF; v_gene: TRBV2
CDR3aa: ASSLQGQTYNSPLH; v_gene: TRBV2
CDR3aa: ASSLLVGYEQY; v_gene: TRBV27
CDR3aa: ASRRGNSNQPQH; v_gene: TRBV27
CDR3aa: ASSRGWGTEAF; v_gene: TRBV7-3
CDR3aa: ASSRQETETEAF; v_gene: TRBV7-8
CDR3aa: ASSRSGGAIRSSGNTIY; v_gene: TRBV7-4
CDR3aa: ASSLRTRETQY; v_gene: TRBV5-6
CDR3aa: ASSPAAAGQTDTQY; v_gene: TRBV18
CDR3aa: ASSPTSESNTGELF; v_gene: TRBV18
CDR3aa: ASSKDRGRNQPQH; v_gene: TRBV19
CDR3aa: ATSRVDRMNTEAF; v_gene: TRBV15
CDR3aa: ASSSRLSGFTNEQF; v_gene: TRBV7-3
CDR3aa: ASSPLFPGRVSGELF; v_gene: TRBV9
CDR3aa: ASSREGRQQNTEAF; v_gene: TRBV4-1
CDR3aa: AWRWSSYEQY; v_gene: TRBV30
CDR3aa: ASTRTSGDTDTQY; v_gene: TRBV19
CDR3aa: ASSENGGVIGQF; v_gene: TRBV2
CDR3aa: ASSLTDTQY; v_gene: TRBV18
CDR3aa: ATAGTSSYEQY; v_gene: TRBV6-5
CDR3aa: ASLGGTQY; v_gene: TRBV6-5
CDR3aa: ASTRTIRSGANVLT; v_gene: TRBV19
CDR3aa: ASSVEVGTGGASRTYNEQF; v_gene: TRBV9
CDR3aa: AWSVRTGNQPQH; v_gene: TRBV30
CDR3aa: ASRAVGGELF; v_gene: TRBV12-3/TRBV12-4
CDR3aa: ATSPSGTPSTDTQY; v_gene: TRBV24-1
CDR3aa: ASSPIQGRIGELF; v_gene: TRBV7-2
CDR3aa: ASTSQGRTEAF; v_gene: TRBV2
CDR3aa: ASRSPGAEAF; v_gene: TRBV6-5
CDR3aa: SVVPPQETQY; v_gene: TRBV29-1
CDR3aa: ASSQVATTGNTIY; v_gene: TRBV4-1